This T cell receptor beta chain was obtained from a study of cytomegalovirus exposure and HLA in healthy donors. The J segment lost 8 bases and the V segment lost 5 bases, leaving 12 bases of the junction unmatched. Germline CDR1 reads SEHNR; CDR2 reads FQNEAQ (reference sequence). The CDR3 sequence is 15 residues long. This PCR relied on a set of 60 Vbeta primers and 13 Jbeta primers. Here immunoSEQ multiplex PCR was the method, and the copy in TCRdb shows in-frame clones only, minus some. The sample data list approximately 72,000 clones. Material: PBMCs. The source of this sequence is a man between 35 and 55 years old in good health and CMV-seronegative. The chain carries TRBV7-9 and TRBJ2-1; 7 positions match TRBD2. CDR3 coding DNA: TGTGCCAGCAGCCGGGACTTAGCGGGTAGACATGAGCAGTTCTTC. Translating it yields CASSRDLAGRHEQFF.